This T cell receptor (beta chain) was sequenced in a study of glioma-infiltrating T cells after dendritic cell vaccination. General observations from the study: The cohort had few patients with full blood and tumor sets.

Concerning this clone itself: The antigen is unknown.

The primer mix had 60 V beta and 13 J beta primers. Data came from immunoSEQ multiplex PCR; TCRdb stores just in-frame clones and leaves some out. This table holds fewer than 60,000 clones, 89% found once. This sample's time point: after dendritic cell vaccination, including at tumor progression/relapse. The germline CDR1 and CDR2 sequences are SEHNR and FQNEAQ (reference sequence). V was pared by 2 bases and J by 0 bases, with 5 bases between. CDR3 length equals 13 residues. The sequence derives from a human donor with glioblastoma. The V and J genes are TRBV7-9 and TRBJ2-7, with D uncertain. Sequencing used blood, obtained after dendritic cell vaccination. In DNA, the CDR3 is TGTGCCAGCAGCTTAACAAGCTCCTACGAGCAGTACTTC. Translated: CASSLTSSYEQYF.